The 9 T cell receptor beta chains below were found in one sample sequenced in a study of blood T cell repertoires in COVID-19. TCRdb's table, derived via immunoSEQ multiplex PCR, lists solely in-frame clones and lacks some. The data contain 350,000 or so clones, about 88% of them singletons. Sequencing input: PBMCs or T cells enriched from blood (not recorded which). These receptor sequences come from a woman between 25 and 40 years old who had been exposed to COVID-19.

The genes are TRBV13 and TRBJ1-4, with 10 bases matching TRBD1. The V and J ends lost 5 bases and 7 bases, in that order; junction bases with no gene match: 7. Germline V lookup: CDR1 PRHDT, CDR2 FYEKMQ (reference sequence). This CDR3 contains 15 residues. For the CDR3, the DNA is TGTGCCAGCAGCCCCAGACAGGGGGCGAGTGAAAAACTGTTTTTT. Amino acid sequence: CASSPRQGASEKLFF.

This chain uses TRBV6-1 with TRBJ1-3, with 8 bases identical to TRBD1. The CDR3 has 16 residues. Germline assignment: CDR1 MNHNS and CDR2 SASEGT. The J segment lost 3 bases and the V segment lost 1 base, leaving 5 bases of the junction unmatched. CDR3 region: CASSEGAGGYGNTIYF. CDR3 in DNA: TGTGCCAGCAGTGAAGGAGCAGGGGGCTATGGAAACACCATATATTTT.

The chain couples TRBV5-1 to TRBJ1-4; 12 bases are shared with TRBD1. The germline CDR1 and CDR2 sequences are SGHRS and YFSETQ. V was clipped by 2 bases and J by 9 bases; unmatched bases: 11. The CDR3 is made up of 17 amino acids. In nucleotides, the CDR3 is TGCGCCAGCAGCTTAGATGGGACAGGGGGCGGAAGGAAAAAACTGTTTTTT. Its translation is CASSLDGTGGGRKKLFF.

V usage is TRBV5-1 and J usage is TRBJ2-1; 7 bases align to TRBD2. This CDR3 is 18 amino acids long. CDR1 SGHRS and CDR2 YFSETQ come from the germline V gene. The V gene end was trimmed by 3 bases and the J gene end by 1 base; junction bases not matched to a gene: 13. The CDR3 region has the DNA TGCGCCAGCAGCTGGTCTATGGGGCTAGCGGAATCCTACAATGAGCAGTTCTTC. This codes for CASSWSMGLAESYNEQFF.

This chain links TRBV7-9 with TRBJ2-5, with TRBD1 identical over 9 bases. This CDR3 is built from 14 residues. The ends lost 4 bases at V and 4 bases at J; junction bases unmatched: 4. Germline assignment: CDR1 SEHNR and CDR2 FQNEAQ (reference sequence). The CDR3 DNA is TGTGCCAGCAGCTGGGACAGGGTAGGAGAGACCCAGTACTTC. It is translated as CASSWDRVGETQYF.

The chain couples TRBV5-4 to TRBJ2-5; TRBD2 agrees at 10 bases. The ends lost 2 bases at V and 1 base at J; junction bases unmatched: 5. CDR3 length: 16 residues. CDR1 SGHNT and CDR2 YYREEE come from the germline V gene (reference sequence). CDR3 in amino acids: CASSFGLAGAQETQYF. DNA of the CDR3: TGTGCCAGCAGCTTTGGGCTAGCGGGGGCCCAAGAGACCCAGTACTTC. The full variable domain, rest sourced from reference TRBV5-4 and TRBJ2-5, is ETGVTQSPTHLIKTRGQQVTLRCSSQSGHNTVSWYQQALGQGPQFIFQYYREEENGRGNFPPRFSGLQFPNYSSELNVNALELDDSALYLCASSFGLAGAQETQYFGPGTRLLVL.

This clone was observed once. The chain joins TRBV6-5 to TRBJ2-5; possibly TRBD2 for D (5 bases). Trimming took off 6 bases at V and 5 bases at J, with 19 bases between the two ends. The CDR3 extends over 15 amino acids. The germline gives CDR1 MNHEY, CDR2 SVGAGI. CDR3 amino acids: CASRTRRVGRETQYF. Here the CDR3 DNA reads TGTGCCAGCAGGACTCGGCGGGTGGGCCGGGAGACCCAGTACTTC.

J is TRBJ2-7 and V is TRBV5-1; 7 positions match TRBD1. This CDR3 contains 15 residues. CDR1 is SGHRS, CDR2 YFSETQ, per germline. V lost 2 bases, J lost 3 bases, and 8 bases stayed unmatched. The CDR3 sequence: CASSLMVGDSYEQYF. CDR3 nucleotide sequence: TGCGCCAGCAGCTTAATGGTTGGGGACAGCTACGAGCAGTACTTC.

V gene TRBV5-1 combines with J gene TRBJ2-2; 9 bases fit TRBD1. The CDR3 spans 17 residues. The trim removed 6 bases at V and 3 bases at J, leaving 12 bases unmatched. The germline CDR1 and CDR2 sequences are SGHRS and YFSETQ. This CDR3 is CASTPLPGQGDTGELFF. DNA of the CDR3: TGCGCCAGCACTCCCCTGCCGGGACAGGGCGACACCGGGGAGCTGTTTTTT.